These 25 T cell receptor beta chains were sequenced from one sample in a study of cytomegalovirus exposure and HLA in healthy donors. TCRdb's table, derived via immunoSEQ multiplex PCR, lists solely in-frame clones and lacks some. The table records 100,000 to 150,000 clones, 80% to 90% of them present only once. Sequenced material: PBMCs. All receptors derive from a woman aged 18-29 years in good health and CMV-seronegative.

V and J are TRBV7-3 and TRBJ2-7; the D gene is possibly TRBD2 (6 bases). This CDR3 is 13 amino acids long. The germline gives CDR1 SGHTA, CDR2 FQGTGA. The V end lost 5 bases, the J end lost 6 bases, and 14 bases lay between the germline ends. The chain's CDR3 is CASSPGNGGEQYF. CDR3 sequence (DNA): TGTGCCAGCAGCCCTGGCAACGGGGGCGAGCAGTACTTC.

CDR3: CASSRGQGTGQPQHF. For the CDR3, the DNA is TGTGCCAGCTCCCGGGGACAGGGGACGGGTCAGCCCCAGCATTTT. V and J are TRBV27 and TRBJ1-5, with 10 bases identical to TRBD1. The CDR3 consists of 15 residues. From germline, CDR1 is MNHEY and CDR2 SMNVEV (reference sequence). With V trimmed by 8 bases and J by 6 bases, 10 bases remained unmatched.

The chain recombines TRBV7-2 with TRBJ2-3, with D possibly matching TRBD2 (6 bases). The ends were cut back, 5 bases at V and 2 bases at J, with 20 bases in the middle. Per germline, CDR1 SGHTA and CDR2 FQGNSA. The CDR3 runs to 17 residues. The CDR3 protein is CASSLMGVAEYTDTQYF. The CDR3 DNA follows: TGTGCCAGCAGCCTAATGGGAGTAGCGGAATACACAGATACGCAGTATTTT.

V is TRBV19 and J is TRBJ1-2; 8 bases align to TRBD1. V gave up 5 bases and J gave up 6 bases; unmatched junction bases: 5. The CDR3 extends over 13 amino acids. Germline V gives CDR1 LNHDA, CDR2 SQIVND (reference sequence). The CDR3 loop reads CASSATGGNGYTF. CDR3 nucleotides: TGTGCCAGTAGTGCCACAGGGGGTAATGGCTACACCTTC.

This chain connects TRBV5-1 to TRBJ2-1; TRBD2 matches at 16 bases. V dropped 3 bases and J dropped 7; count of bases not matched to a gene: 19. Germline V lookup: CDR1 SGHRS, CDR2 YFSETQ. The CDR3 loop spans 21 amino acids. This CDR3 is CASSWGGTSGGAALPGNEQFF. The CDR3 DNA reads TGCGCCAGCAGCTGGGGAGGGACTAGCGGGGGGGCCGCCCTTCCTGGTAATGAGCAGTTCTTC.

V and J are TRBV5-1 and TRBJ1-4, with D possibly matching TRBD1 (5 bases). The CDR3 extends over 17 amino acids. In germline, CDR1 is SGHRS, CDR2 YFSETQ. V lost 2 bases to trimming and J lost 4 bases, with 18 bases between them. CDR3 region: CASSLPQSEGVNEKLFF. CDR3 coding DNA: TGCGCCAGCAGCTTACCCCAATCGGAAGGGGTTAATGAAAAACTGTTTTTT. Full variable domain (missing parts from reference TRBV5-1 and TRBJ1-4): KAGVTQTPRYLIKTRGQQVTLSCSPISGHRSVSWYQQTPGQGLQFLFEYFSETQRNKGNFPGRFSGRQFSNSRSEMNVSTLELGDSALYLCASSLPQSEGVNEKLFFGSGTQLSVL.

The table lists this clone with a count of one. The chain recombines TRBV19 with TRBJ1-1; 9 bases match TRBD1. The CDR3 has 15 amino acids. Per the germline V gene, CDR1 is LNHDA and CDR2 is SQIVND (reference sequence). J was trimmed by 5 bases and V by 2 bases; bases with no gene match: 6. The CDR3 region is CASSIIGQGRTEAFF. CDR3 in DNA: TGTGCCAGTAGTATAATCGGACAGGGGAGGACTGAAGCTTTCTTT.

This chain joins TRBV6-6 and TRBJ2-1; TRBD1 aligns across 7 bases. Losses at the gene ends were 0 bases for V and 6 bases for J; bases not matched to a gene: 8. From germline, CDR1 is MNHNY and CDR2 SVGAGI (reference sequence). The CDR3 runs to 16 residues. In DNA form, the CDR3 reads TGTGCCAGCAGTTACTCGTGGGACAGCGATTTCAATGAGCAGTTCTTC. The encoded protein is CASSYSWDSDFNEQFF.

V and J are TRBV11-2 and TRBJ1-5, with 11 bases identical to TRBD1. This CDR3 region has 15 residues. Germline V lookup: CDR1 SGHAT, CDR2 FQNNGV. V was clipped by 4 bases and J by 6 bases; unmatched bases: 5. CDR3 protein: CASSSDRGRRQPQHF. CDR3 bases: TGTGCCAGCAGCTCGGACAGGGGGCGCCGTCAGCCCCAGCATTTT.

This chain connects TRBV10-2 to TRBJ1-5; D is unclear. Germline assignment: CDR1 WSHSY and CDR2 SAAADI. V was clipped by 6 bases and J by 2 bases, with 11 bases between them. This CDR3 is built from 14 residues. This CDR3 is CASRYPGGNQPQHF. Written as DNA, the CDR3 is TGCGCCAGCAGATACCCCGGGGGCAATCAGCCCCAGCATTTT.

The chain links TRBV9 to TRBJ2-3, with D maybe TRBD2 (7 bases). Germline loops: CDR1 SGDLS, CDR2 YYNGEE. The CDR3 covers 16 residues. Trimming pared 3 bases from V and 4 bases from J, leaving 18 bases between. For the CDR3, the DNA is TGTGCCAGCAGCGAGGAAGGGGCGGGGGCGTCAGATACGCAGTATTTT. As protein: CASSEEGAGASDTQYF. The variable domain in full, with the rest retrieved from reference TRBV9 and TRBJ2-3, is DSGVTQTPKHLITATGQRVTLRCSPRSGDLSVYWYQQSLDQGLQFLIQYYNGEERAKGNILERFSAQQFPDLHSELNLSSLELGDSALYFCASSEEGAGASDTQYFGPGTRLTVL.

The genes are TRBV27 and TRBJ1-1, with D hard to call. Germline V gene lookup returns CDR1 MNHEY and CDR2 SMNVEV (reference sequence). The CDR3 length is 13 residues. V was trimmed by 6 bases and J by 12 bases, leaving 20 bases between them. CDR3: CASSERIGVAPFF. The CDR3 region has the DNA TGTGCCAGCAGCGAACGGATTGGAGTGGCCCCTTTCTTT.

The chain is built from TRBV10-3 and TRBJ2-7, with TRBD1 matching 9 bases. From germline, CDR1 is ENHRY and CDR2 SYGVKD. The trim removed 8 bases at V and 5 bases at J, leaving 7 bases unmatched. This CDR3 spans 13 amino acids. The CDR3 here is CAISRDRANEQYF. The CDR3 coding sequence is TGTGCCATCTCCCGGGACAGGGCTAACGAGCAGTACTTC.

This clone was counted once. The chain is built from TRBV9 and TRBJ1-2; D remains ambiguous. The CDR3 length is 14 residues. Germline V gene data show CDR1 as SGDLS and CDR2 as YYNGEE. The V end was cut by 3 bases, the J end by 2 bases, with 11 bases between. The CDR3 bases are TGTGCCAGCAGCGCGGGGTTACTAAACTATGGCTACACCTTC. It specifies CASSAGLLNYGYTF.

This rearrangement joins TRBV5-4 to TRBJ1-4; D possibly corresponds to TRBD1 (5 bases). CDR1 and CDR2 (germline): SGHNT, YYREEE (reference sequence). The V end was cut by 7 bases, the J end by 5 bases, with 12 bases between. This CDR3 contains 13 residues. CDR3 region: CASGPWGNEKLFF. The CDR3 DNA reads as TGTGCCAGCGGACCTTGGGGCAATGAAAAACTGTTTTTT.

The rearrangement links TRBV11-3 to TRBJ2-6; TRBD1 might be the D (5 bases). The CDR3 consists of 15 residues. The ends were cut back, 5 bases at V and 0 bases at J, with 8 bases in the middle. Germline V CDR1 and CDR2: SGHNT, YENEEA. CDR3 sequence (DNA): TGTGCCAGCAGCACCGACAGCTCTGGGGCCAACGTCCTGACTTTC. Protein: CASSTDSSGANVLTF. The full variable domain, in which reference TRBV11-3 and TRBJ2-6 provide the parts outside the CDR3, is EAGVVQSPRYKIIEKKQPVAFWCNPISGHNTLYWYLQNLGQGPELLIRYENEEAVDDSQLPKDRFSAERLKGVDSTLKIQPAELGDSAVYLCASSTDSSGANVLTFGAGSRLTVL.

This chain connects TRBV6-5 to TRBJ1-2; no definite D call. Germline CDR1 and CDR2: MNHEY and SVGAGI. This CDR3 comprises 14 residues. Trimming took 0 bases from V and 5 from J, leaving 10 bases between them. The chain's CDR3 is CASSYSGIGYGYTF. DNA for the CDR3: TGTGCCAGCAGTTACTCAGGTATCGGGTATGGCTACACCTTC.

This chain connects TRBV4-1 to TRBJ2-5; 10 nucleotides match TRBD2. The germline gives CDR1 MGHRA, CDR2 YSYEKL. V was clipped by 3 bases and J by 5 bases; unmatched bases: 15. The CDR3 runs to 18 residues. CDR3 coding DNA: TGCGCCAGCAGCCATCCCGGGACTAGCGAGTCTTCTCCCGAGACCCAGTACTTC. Translation: CASSHPGTSESSPETQYF.

The genes are TRBV6-5 and TRBJ1-2, with D maybe TRBD1 (6 bases). V was pared by 4 bases and J by 4 bases, with 19 bases between. The CDR3 extends over 16 amino acids. Looked up from germline, CDR1 is MNHEY and CDR2 is SVGAGI. Written as DNA, the CDR3 is TGTGCCAGCAGTTTAGCCAAGGACAGACCTTTCTATGGCTACACCTTC. This encodes CASSLAKDRPFYGYTF.

The rearrangement links TRBV5-6 to TRBJ1-4; D uncertain. V shed 2 bases and J shed 6 bases, with 5 bases lying between them. The CDR3 runs to 12 residues. Looked up from germline, CDR1 is SGHDT and CDR2 is YYEEEE. CDR3 residues: CASSLSDEKLFF. The CDR3 bases are TGTGCCAGCAGCTTATCTGATGAAAAACTGTTTTTT. Complete variable domain (other parts from reference TRBV5-6 and TRBJ1-4): DAGVTQSPTHLIKTRGQQVTLRCSPKSGHDTVSWYQQALGQGPQFIFQYYEEEERQRGNFPDRFSGHQFPNYSSELNVNALLLGDSALYLCASSLSDEKLFFGSGTQLSVL.

This chain joins TRBV2 and TRBJ2-3, with TRBD2 matching 10 bases. Germline V gene lookup returns CDR1 SNHLY and CDR2 FYNNEI. This CDR3 is built from 15 residues. V was clipped by 7 bases and J by 0 bases; unmatched bases: 4. The CDR3 sequence: CASNQRGGSTDTQYF. DNA of the CDR3: TGTGCCAGCAACCAGCGGGGGGGTAGCACAGATACGCAGTATTTT. The variable domain in full, with the rest retrieved from reference TRBV2 and TRBJ2-3, is EPEVTQTPSHQVTQMGQEVILRCVPISNHLYFYWYRQILGQKVEFLVSFYNNEISEKSEIFDDQFSVERPDGSNFTLKIRSTKLEDSAMYFCASNQRGGSTDTQYFGPGTRLTVL.

CDR3 sequence reads: CASSPTSGDDYEQYF. The CDR3 region has the DNA TGTGCCAGCTCACCGACTAGCGGGGATGACTACGAGCAGTACTTC. This rearrangement joins TRBV18 to TRBJ2-7; 11 bases are a match to TRBD2. This CDR3 has 15 residues. V was pared by 3 bases and J by 3 bases, with 4 bases of the junction left unmatched. Per the germline V gene, CDR1 is KGHSH and CDR2 is LQKENI. Using reference TRBV18 and TRBJ2-7 for the parts outside the CDR3, the full variable domain is NAGVMQNPRHLVRRRGQEARLRCSPMKGHSHVYWYRQLPEEGLKFMVYLQKENIIDESGMPKERFSAEFPKEGPSILRIQQVVRGDSAAYFCASSPTSGDDYEQYFGPGTRLTVT.

This clone occurred a few times. The gene calls are TRBV5-1 and TRBJ1-5; D remains ambiguous. Germline V CDR1 and CDR2: SGHRS, YFSETQ. The ends were cut back, 4 bases at V and 5 bases at J, with 10 bases in the middle. The CDR3 is 13 amino acids. CDR3 residues: CASSPSGDQPQHF. The CDR3 coding sequence is TGCGCCAGCAGCCCCAGTGGAGATCAGCCCCAGCATTTT.

The chain has TRBV5-5 and TRBJ1-2, with unresolved D. The ends were cut back, 3 bases at V and 8 bases at J, with 11 bases in the middle. The length of the CDR3 is 12 residues. Germline-derived CDR1 and CDR2 are SGHKS and YYEKEE (reference sequence). CDR3 DNA sequence: TGTGCCAGCAGCTGGCCCCTCGGGGGCTACACCTTC. Its protein is CASSWPLGGYTF. Full variable domain (missing parts from reference TRBV5-5 and TRBJ1-2): DAGVTQSPTHLIKTRGQQVTLRCSPISGHKSVSWYQQVLGQGPQFIFQYYEKEERGRGNFPDRFSARQFPNYSSELNVNALLLGDSALYLCASSWPLGGYTFGSGTRLTVV.

This chain uses TRBV5-6 with TRBJ2-7, with D possibly TRBD2 on 5 matching bases. This CDR3 contains 13 residues. Germline V gene data show CDR1 as SGHDT and CDR2 as YYEEEE. The V end was cut by 3 bases, the J end by 0 bases, with 7 bases between. In nucleotides, the CDR3 is TGTGCCAGCAGCTGGAGGCCCTCCTACGAGCAGTACTTC. This codes for CASSWRPSYEQYF.